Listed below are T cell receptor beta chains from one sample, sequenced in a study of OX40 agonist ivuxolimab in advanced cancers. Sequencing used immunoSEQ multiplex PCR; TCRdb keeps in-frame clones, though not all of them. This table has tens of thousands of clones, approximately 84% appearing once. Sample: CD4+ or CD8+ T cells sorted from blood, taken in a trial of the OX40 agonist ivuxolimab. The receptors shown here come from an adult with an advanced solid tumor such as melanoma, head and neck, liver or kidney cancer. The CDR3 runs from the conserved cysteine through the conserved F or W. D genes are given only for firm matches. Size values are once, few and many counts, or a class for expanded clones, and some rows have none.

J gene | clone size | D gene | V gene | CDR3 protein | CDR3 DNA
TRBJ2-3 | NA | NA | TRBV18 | CASPPQSGNTDTQYF | TGTGCCAGCCCTCCCCAGTCGGGGAACACAGATACGCAGTATTTT
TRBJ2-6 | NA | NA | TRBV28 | CASSYKGLISGANVLTF | TGTGCCAGCAGTTACAAAGGACTCATCTCTGGGGCCAACGTCCTGACTTTC
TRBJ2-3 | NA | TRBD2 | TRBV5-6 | CASSLSGRDTDTQYF | TGTGCCAGCAGCTTAAGCGGGAGGGACACAGATACGCAGTATTTT
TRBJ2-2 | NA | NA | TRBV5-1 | CASSPMPSVLNTGELFF | TGCGCCAGCAGCCCGATGCCCTCAGTCCTGAACACCGGGGAGCTGTTTTTT
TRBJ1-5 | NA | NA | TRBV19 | CASSISRVSNQPQHF | TGTGCCAGTAGTATAAGCAGAGTTAGCAATCAGCCCCAGCATTTT
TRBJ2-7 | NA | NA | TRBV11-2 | CASSLASSGAQYF | TGTGCCAGCAGCTTAGCATCAAGCGGAGCGCAGTACTTC
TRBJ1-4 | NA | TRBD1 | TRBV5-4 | CASSNRGIDEKLFF | TGTGCCAGCAGCAACAGGGGTATTGATGAAAAACTGTTTTTT
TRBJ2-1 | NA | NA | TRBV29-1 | CSVDRTASNEQFF | TGCAGCGTTGACCGGACTGCGTCGAATGAGCAGTTCTTC
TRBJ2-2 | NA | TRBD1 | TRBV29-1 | CSVEVTGDTGELFF | TGCAGCGTTGAAGTGACAGGGGACACCGGGGAGCTGTTTTTT
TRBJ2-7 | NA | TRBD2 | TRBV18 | CASSQGRTSGSYEQYF | TGTGCCAGCTCACAGGGTAGGACTAGCGGGAGTTACGAGCAGTACTTC
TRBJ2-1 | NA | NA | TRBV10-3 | CAISGLVGNEQFF | TGTGCCATCAGTGGACTAGTGGGCAATGAGCAGTTCTTC
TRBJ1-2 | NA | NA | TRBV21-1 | CASSKAVEGPSGYTF | TGTGCCAGCAGCAAAGCGGTCGAAGGACCCTCCGGCTACACCTTC
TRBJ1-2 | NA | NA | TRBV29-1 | CSVEGGGWGHYGYTF | TGCAGCGTTGAAGGTGGGGGCTGGGGCCACTATGGCTACACCTTC
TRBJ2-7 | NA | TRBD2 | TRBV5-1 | CASSLAGTTYEQYF | TGCGCCAGCAGCCTAGCGGGTACAACCTACGAGCAGTACTTC
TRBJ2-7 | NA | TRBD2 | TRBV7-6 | CASSQDSGSYREQYF | TGTGCCAGCAGCCAGGACAGCGGGAGCTACCGCGAGCAGTACTTC
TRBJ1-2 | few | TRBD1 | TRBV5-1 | CASSAGGTAQDYGYTF | TGCGCCAGCAGCGCTGGGGGGACAGCGCAAGACTATGGCTACACCTTC
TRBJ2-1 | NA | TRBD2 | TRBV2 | CASSNGLAGIYNEQFF | TGTGCCAGCAGTAATGGCCTAGCGGGAATCTACAATGAGCAGTTCTTC
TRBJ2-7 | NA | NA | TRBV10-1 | CASRNSEWYF | TGCGCCAGCAGAAACTCCGAATGGTACTTC
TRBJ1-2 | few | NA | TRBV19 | CASSMQSANYGYTF | TGTGCCAGTAGTATGCAGTCAGCTAACTATGGCTACACCTTC
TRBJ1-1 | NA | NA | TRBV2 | CASREVGSNTEAFF | TGTGCCAGCAGGGAGGTAGGATCGAACACTGAAGCTTTCTTT
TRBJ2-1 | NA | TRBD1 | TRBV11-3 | CASSLRQGTHEQFF | TGTGCCAGCAGCCTTCGACAGGGTACCCATGAGCAGTTCTTC
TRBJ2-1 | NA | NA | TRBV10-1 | CASSERGRLDNEQFF | TGCGCCAGCAGTGAACGGGGGAGATTGGACAATGAGCAGTTCTTC
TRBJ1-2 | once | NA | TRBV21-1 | CASSKAPRTGFYGYTF | TGTGCCAGCAGCAAAGCACCAAGGACAGGCTTTTATGGCTACACCTTC
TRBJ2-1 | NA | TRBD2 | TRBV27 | CASRLTKREGHNEQFF | TGTGCCAGCAGATTGACAAAGCGGGAGGGGCATAATGAGCAGTTCTTC
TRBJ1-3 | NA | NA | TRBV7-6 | CASSLVSGSHSGNTIYF | TGTGCCAGCAGCTTAGTTTCCGGCAGCCACTCTGGAAACACCATATATTTT
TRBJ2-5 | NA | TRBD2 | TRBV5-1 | CASSLLAGDRETQYF | TGCGCCAGCAGCTTACTAGCGGGAGATAGAGAGACCCAGTACTTC
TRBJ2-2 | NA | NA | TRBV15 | CAISRRAGELFF | TGTGCCATCAGTCGACGGGCCGGGGAGCTGTTTTTT
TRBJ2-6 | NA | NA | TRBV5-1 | CASRLAPSSGANVLTF | TGCGCCAGCAGATTAGCCCCAAGCTCTGGGGCCAACGTCCTGACTTTC
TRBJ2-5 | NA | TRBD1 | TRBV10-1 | CASSEYRGRETQYF | TGCGCCAGCAGTGAGTACAGGGGACGAGAGACCCAGTACTTC
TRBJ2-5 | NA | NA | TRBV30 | CAWSGTAPQETQYF | TGTGCCTGGAGTGGGACTGCGCCCCAAGAGACCCAGTACTTC
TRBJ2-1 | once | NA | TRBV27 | CASKTGSYNEQFF | TGTGCCAGCAAGACAGGTTCCTACAATGAGCAGTTCTTC
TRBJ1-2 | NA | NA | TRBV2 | CASRRGEHGYTF | TGTGCCAGCAGACGAGGGGAGCATGGCTACACCTTC
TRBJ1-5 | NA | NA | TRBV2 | CASSESRGINQPQHF | TGTGCCAGCAGTGAGTCCAGGGGCATCAATCAGCCCCAGCATTTT
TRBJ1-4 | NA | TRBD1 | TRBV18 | CASSPITGVDEKLFF | TGTGCCAGCTCACCAATAACAGGGGTCGATGAAAAACTGTTTTTT
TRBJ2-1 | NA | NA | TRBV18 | CASSPPEGAGNEQFF | TGTGCCAGCTCACCACCGGAGGGGGCTGGTAATGAGCAGTTCTTC
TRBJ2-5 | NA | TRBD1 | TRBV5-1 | CASSTQGDQETQYF | TGCGCCAGCAGCACACAGGGGGACCAAGAGACCCAGTACTTC
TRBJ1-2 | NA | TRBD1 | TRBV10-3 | CATRKTGSDGYTF | TGTGCCACCAGAAAGACAGGGTCGGATGGCTACACCTTC
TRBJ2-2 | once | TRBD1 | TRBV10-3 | CASRTGGGTGELFF | TGTGCCTCTCGGACAGGGGGCGGCACCGGGGAGCTGTTTTTT
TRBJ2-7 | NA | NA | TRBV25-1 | CASSEGGNSYEQYF | TGTGCCAGCAGTGAAGGCGGTAACTCCTACGAGCAGTACTTC
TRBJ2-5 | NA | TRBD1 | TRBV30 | CAWGGQQETQYF | TGTGCCTGGGGGGGACAGCAAGAGACCCAGTACTTC
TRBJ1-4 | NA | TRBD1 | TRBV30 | CAWSGPEGARHEKLFF | TGTGCCTGGAGTGGACCCGAGGGGGCTAGACATGAAAAACTGTTTTTT
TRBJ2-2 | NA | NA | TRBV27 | CASSLVVRTDNTGELFF | TGTGCCAGCAGTTTGGTGGTCAGGACAGACAACACCGGGGAGCTGTTTTTT
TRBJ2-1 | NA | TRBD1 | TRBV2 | CASSVTGGGNEQFF | TGTGCCAGCAGTGTGACAGGGGGTGGCAATGAGCAGTTCTTC
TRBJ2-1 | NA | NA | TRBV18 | CASSPPRGRDNEQFF | TGTGCCAGCTCACCACCTCGAGGGAGAGACAATGAGCAGTTCTTC
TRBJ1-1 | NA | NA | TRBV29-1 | CSVVRDEGTEAFF | TGCAGCGTAGTCCGGGACGAGGGGACTGAAGCTTTCTTT
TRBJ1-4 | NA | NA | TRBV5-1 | CASSFGLTNEKLFF | TGCGCCAGCAGCTTTGGGCTTACTAATGAAAAACTGTTTTTT
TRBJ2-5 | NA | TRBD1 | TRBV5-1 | CASSLTPGGIQETQYF | TGCGCCAGCAGCTTGACGCCAGGGGGTATCCAAGAGACCCAGTACTTC
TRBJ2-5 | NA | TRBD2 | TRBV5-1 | CASSDRRLAGVETQYF | TGCGCCAGCAGCGACAGAAGACTAGCGGGAGTGGAGACCCAGTACTTC
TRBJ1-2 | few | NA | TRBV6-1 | CASSELHRDGYTF | TGTGCCAGCAGTGAACTTCACAGGGATGGCTACACCTTC
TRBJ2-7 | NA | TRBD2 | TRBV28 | CATWTSGNYEQYF | TGTGCCACCTGGACTAGCGGGAATTACGAGCAGTACTTC
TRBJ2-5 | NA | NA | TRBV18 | CASSPRLQETQYF | TGTGCCAGCTCACCTAGGCTACAAGAGACCCAGTACTTC
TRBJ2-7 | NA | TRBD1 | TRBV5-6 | CASSLRTGISEQYF | TGTGCCAGCAGCTTGCGGACAGGGATTTCCGAGCAGTACTTC
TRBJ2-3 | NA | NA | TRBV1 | CTSSRVEAGGLAGIPSTDTQYF | TGCACCAGCAGCCGGGTTGAAGCGGGAGGTCTCGCCGGGATTCCTAGCACAGATACGCAGTATTTT
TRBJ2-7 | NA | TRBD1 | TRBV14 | CASSQGQGPYYEQYF | TGTGCCAGCAGCCAAGGACAGGGACCCTACTACGAGCAGTACTTC
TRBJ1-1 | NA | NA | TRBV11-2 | CASSPQNWAFF | TGTGCCAGCAGCCCCCAGAATTGGGCTTTCTTT
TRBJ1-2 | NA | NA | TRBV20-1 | CTAGTSYGYTF | TGCACCGCCGGGACAAGCTATGGCTACACCTTC
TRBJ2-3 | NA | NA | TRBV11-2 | CASSLFLGASTDTQYF | TGTGCCAGCAGCTTGTTCCTAGGAGCTAGCACAGATACGCAGTATTTT